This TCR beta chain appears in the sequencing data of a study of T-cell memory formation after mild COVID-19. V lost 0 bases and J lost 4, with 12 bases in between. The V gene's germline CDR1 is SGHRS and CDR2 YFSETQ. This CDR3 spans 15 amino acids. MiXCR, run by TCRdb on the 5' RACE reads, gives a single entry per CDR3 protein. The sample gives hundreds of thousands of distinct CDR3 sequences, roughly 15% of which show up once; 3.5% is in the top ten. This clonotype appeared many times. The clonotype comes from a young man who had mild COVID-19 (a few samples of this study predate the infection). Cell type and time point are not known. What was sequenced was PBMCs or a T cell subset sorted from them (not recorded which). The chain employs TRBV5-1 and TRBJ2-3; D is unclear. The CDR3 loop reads CASSLGSRSADTQYF. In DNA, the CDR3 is TGCGCCAGCAGCTTGGGATCCAGGAGCGCAGATACGCAGTATTTT. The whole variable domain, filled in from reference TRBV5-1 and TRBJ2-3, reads KAGVTQTPRYLIKTRGQQVTLSCSPISGHRSVSWYQQTPGQGLQFLFEYFSETQRNKGNFPGRFSGRQFSNSRSEMNVSTLELGDSALYLCASSLGSRSADTQYFGPGTRLTVL.